This TCR beta chain emerged from a study of T cells in Graves' hyperthyroidism and ophthalmopathy. Regarding the study as a whole: Progression to ophthalmopathy was predicted a median of approximately 6.4 months early.

Researchers barred patients who had uncontrolled infection, other autoimmune disease, pregnancy or lactation. The TCR beta CDR3 regions underwent amplification using RNA transcripts as the source. The HTBI primer set drove a first-round RT-PCR of the TCR CDR3. One entry per CDR3 protein results from TCRdb running MiXCR on the multiplex PCR reads. Of fewer than 250,000 distinct CDR3 sequences listed, around 26% are singletons. This clonotype occurred many times. The antigen remains undetermined. Germline V CDR1 and CDR2: SQVTM, ANQGSEA. V gave up 4 bases and J gave up 2 bases, with 11 bases separating them. The CDR3 length is 13 residues.

This clonotype originated in a woman aged 40-49 years with Graves' ophthalmopathy. The chain is built from TRBV29-1 and TRBJ2-5, with D maybe TRBD1 (6 bases). Input material: blood. The CDR3 DNA is TGCAGCGTTGTAGGGACACTTCAAGAGACCCAGTACTTC. Encoded protein: CSVVGTLQETQYF.